This TCR beta chain originates from a study of cytomegalovirus exposure and HLA in healthy donors. The ends lost 2 bases at V and 4 bases at J; junction bases unmatched: 5. From germline, CDR1 is MGHRA and CDR2 YSYEKL. The CDR3 extends over 15 amino acids. This clone was found a few times. Both 60 Vbeta primers and 13 Jbeta primers went into the PCR. Generated by immunoSEQ multiplex PCR, the TCRdb table keeps only in-frame clones and is missing some. The sample consists of 130,000 or so clones, roughly 78% of them appearing once. The chain carries TRBV4-1 and TRBJ1-5; 7 bases align to TRBD1. The sample was PBMCs. The TCR originated in a man younger than 45 in good health and CMV-seronegative. The CDR3 here is CASSQQGTENQPQHF. The DNA of the CDR3 is TGCGCCAGCAGCCAACAAGGGACAGAAAATCAGCCCCAGCATTTT.